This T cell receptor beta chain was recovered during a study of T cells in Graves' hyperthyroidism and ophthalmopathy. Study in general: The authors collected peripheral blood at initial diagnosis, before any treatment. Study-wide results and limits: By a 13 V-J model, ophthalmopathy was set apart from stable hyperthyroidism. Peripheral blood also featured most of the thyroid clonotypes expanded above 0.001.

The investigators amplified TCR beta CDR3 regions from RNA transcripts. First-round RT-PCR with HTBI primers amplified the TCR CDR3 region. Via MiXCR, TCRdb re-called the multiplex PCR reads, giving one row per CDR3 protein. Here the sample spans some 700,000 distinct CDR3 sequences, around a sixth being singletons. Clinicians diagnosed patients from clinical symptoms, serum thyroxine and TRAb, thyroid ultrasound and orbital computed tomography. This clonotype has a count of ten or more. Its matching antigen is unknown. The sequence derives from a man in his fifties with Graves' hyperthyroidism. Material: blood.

CDR3 bases: TGTGCCAGCAGCCTGGCGGGAGGGCCGCCCTACAATGAGCAGTTCTTC. Translating gives CASSLAGGPPYNEQFF. The chain employs TRBV2 and TRBJ2-1, with 9 bases lining up with TRBD2. CDR3 length: 16 residues. Germline V gene data show CDR1 as SNHLY and CDR2 as FYNNEI. V trimming: 6 bases; J trimming: 2 bases; junction bases outside the gene matches: 8.